Presented here are 10 T cell receptor beta chains from one specimen sequenced in a study of cytomegalovirus exposure and HLA in healthy donors. The PCR used 60 Vbeta and 13 Jbeta primers. Assay used: immunoSEQ multiplex PCR; TCRdb lists only in-frame clones, some missing. The sample lists 97,000 or so clones, approximately 9% occurring once. The sample consisted of PBMCs. These TCRs come from a middle-aged man in good health and CMV-seropositive.

The V gene is TRBV19, the J gene TRBJ1-3; D gene unclear. Germline V gives CDR1 LNHDA, CDR2 SQIVND (reference sequence). V shed 6 bases and J shed 3 bases, with 3 bases lying between them. The CDR3 runs to 11 residues. Here the CDR3 DNA reads TGTGCCAGTAGCTATGGAAACACCATATATTTT. Its protein is CASSYGNTIYF. Full variable domain (missing parts from reference TRBV19 and TRBJ1-3): DGGITQSPKYLFRKEGQNVTLSCEQNLNHDAMYWYRQDPGQGLRLIYYSQIVNDFQKGDIAEGYSVSREKKESFPLTVTSAQKNPTAFYLCASSYGNTIYFGEGSWLTVV.

This rearrangement joins TRBV28 to TRBJ2-7, with TRBD2 as a possible D gene (5 bases). V shed 6 bases and J shed 3 bases, with 21 bases lying between them. Per the germline V gene, CDR1 is MDHEN and CDR2 is SYDVKM. The CDR3 length is 16 residues. CDR3 nucleotide sequence: TGTGCCAGCAGCCTCACCCCCGGGGAAGTCCGCTACGAGCAGTACTTC. Residues: CASSLTPGEVRYEQYF.

The chain employs TRBV30 and TRBJ1-4; D is perhaps TRBD1 (6 bases). The CDR3 totals 15 residues. V lost 4 bases and J 7 bases, leaving 19 bases between the germline ends. The germline gives CDR1 GTSNPN, CDR2 SVGIG (reference sequence). CDR3 sequence reads: CAWTLRKGVGEKLFF. For the CDR3, the DNA is TGTGCCTGGACCCTGCGAAAGGGGGTGGGTGAAAAACTGTTTTTT.

The chain combines TRBV19 with TRBJ2-1, with D perhaps TRBD2 (5 bases). V shed 2 bases and J shed 0 bases, with 8 bases lying between them. Looked up from germline, CDR1 is LNHDA and CDR2 is SQIVND (reference sequence). The CDR3 length is 15 residues. In DNA form, the CDR3 reads TGTGCCAGTAGTATACAGCGGAGCTCCTACAATGAGCAGTTCTTC. This translates into CASSIQRSSYNEQFF.

The rearrangement uses TRBV7-9 and TRBJ2-3; D call uncertain. The germline V gene has CDR1 SEHNR and CDR2 FQNEAQ (reference sequence). This CDR3 has 15 amino acids. The V end lost 5 bases, the J end lost 0 bases, and 12 bases lay between the germline ends. The CDR3 loop is CASSPYRISTDTQYF. Here the CDR3 DNA reads TGTGCCAGCAGCCCCTACCGTATTAGCACAGATACGCAGTATTTT.

The chain recombines TRBV27 with TRBJ1-5, with TRBD1 as a possible D gene (5 bases). Germline loops: CDR1 MNHEY, CDR2 SMNVEV (reference sequence). This CDR3 spans 13 amino acids. Trimming pared 3 bases from V and 6 bases from J, leaving 9 bases between. CDR3 coding DNA: TGTGCCAGCAGTTTCGGGGGAGGTCAGCCCCAGCATTTT. Amino acids: CASSFGGGQPQHF.

Here the CDR3 reads CASSLSTGEAFF. CDR3 coding DNA: TGTGCCAGCAGCTTGTCGACCGGGGAAGCTTTCTTT. V is TRBV5-6 and J is TRBJ1-1; no reliable D call. Looked up from germline, CDR1 is SGHDT and CDR2 is YYEEEE. The CDR3 has 12 residues. V was trimmed by 1 base and J by 8 bases, leaving 9 bases between them. The full variable domain, completed using reference TRBV5-6 and TRBJ1-1, is DAGVTQSPTHLIKTRGQQVTLRCSPKSGHDTVSWYQQALGQGPQFIFQYYEEEERQRGNFPDRFSGHQFPNYSSELNVNALLLGDSALYLCASSLSTGEAFFGQGTRLTVV.

This clone showed up just a few times. V gene TRBV18 combines with J gene TRBJ2-1; D is perhaps TRBD1 (5 bases). Between the trimmed V and J ends, which lost 0 bases and 3 bases, there was a span of 12 bases. Germline CDR1 and CDR2: KGHSH and LQKENI. CDR3 length: 16 amino acids. The CDR3: CASSPPGLTGYNEQFF. CDR3 bases: TGTGCCAGCTCACCACCGGGTCTAACAGGCTACAATGAGCAGTTCTTC.

This clone was seen a handful of times. The chain's CDR3 is CASRGDWGQPQHF. In DNA form, the CDR3 reads TGTGCCAGCCGCGGGGATTGGGGACAGCCCCAGCATTTT. The rearrangement uses TRBV2 and TRBJ1-5; D is unresolved. Trimming removed 8 bases at V and 7 bases at J, with 15 bases between. Germline V CDR1 and CDR2: SNHLY, FYNNEI. This CDR3 comprises 13 residues.

This clone was seen a few times. V usage is TRBV6-6 and J usage is TRBJ2-1, with TRBD2 matching over 12 bases. J was trimmed by 5 bases and V by 7 bases; bases with no gene match: 9. The CDR3 length is 16 residues. Germline CDR1 and CDR2: MNHNY and SVGAGI (reference sequence). In DNA form, the CDR3 reads TGTGCCAGCACTATCCCGACTAGCGGGGGTGACAATGAGCAGTTCTTC. The encoded protein is CASTIPTSGGDNEQFF.